One sample yielded the 12 T cell receptor beta chains listed below, sequenced in a study of blood T cell repertoires in COVID-19. Using immunoSEQ multiplex PCR, the repertoire was profiled, and TCRdb retains in-frame clones only, with some absent. The sample contains about 370,000 clones, 75% to 90% of which appear only once. The sample comprised PBMCs or T cells enriched from blood (not recorded which). These TCRs come from a man between 18 and 29 years old who had recovered from COVID-19.

This clone was counted a single time. The rearrangement joins TRBV7-9 to TRBJ1-5, with D perhaps matching TRBD1 (6 bases). CDR1 is SEHNR and CDR2 is FQNEAQ in the germline V gene (reference sequence). The CDR3 runs 15 residues. The V end lost 5 bases, the J end lost 10 bases, and 21 bases lay between the germline ends. The DNA for the CDR3 is TGTGCCAGCAGCCCGCTTAATCAGGGGTCATCACCCCAGCATTTT. Amino acid sequence: CASSPLNQGSSPQHF.

This chain joins TRBV6-1 and TRBJ2-6; no reliable D call. CDR3 length: 20 amino acids. The V and J ends lost 2 bases and 0 bases respectively, with 20 bases between them. Per the germline V gene, CDR1 is MNHNS and CDR2 is SASEGT. CDR3: CASSESPLTLGFSGANVLTF. The CDR3, as DNA: TGTGCCAGCAGTGAATCCCCTCTGACTCTTGGATTCTCTGGGGCCAACGTCCTGACTTTC.

A single count supports this clone. The chain links TRBV28 to TRBJ2-3; TRBD2 matches 8 bases. The CDR3 has 17 amino acids. Trimming cost V 7 bases and J 3 bases; bases outside gene matches: 15. Germline V gene sequence: CDR1 MDHEN, CDR2 SYDVKM. The DNA for the CDR3 is TGTGCCAGCACCCCACCTCCGGGAGGGAGTCAAACAGATACGCAGTATTTT. Its translation is CASTPPPGGSQTDTQYF.

CDR3 residues: CASSPRAGANYNEQFF. CDR3 bases: TGTGCCAGCAGCCCGCGAGCGGGGGCCAACTACAATGAGCAGTTCTTC. The chain recombines TRBV7-9 with TRBJ2-1; the match to TRBD2 covers 8 bases. The CDR3 totals 16 residues. CDR1 and CDR2 (germline): SEHNR, FQNEAQ (reference sequence). The V and J ends lost 5 bases and 3 bases, in that order; junction bases with no gene match: 9.

The V call is TRBV18, the J call TRBJ2-1, with D uncertain. This CDR3 is built from 12 residues. Deletions cut 3 bases from V and 10 bases from J, with 10 bases between. Germline V lookup: CDR1 KGHSH, CDR2 LQKENI. In DNA, the CDR3 is TGTGCCAGCTCACCTAGAATCCGGGAGCAGTTCTTC. It specifies CASSPRIREQFF.

This clone has only a few counts. The rearrangement links TRBV5-4 to TRBJ2-3; 9 nucleotides agree with TRBD1. The ends lost 1 base at V and 6 bases at J; junction bases unmatched: 6. This CDR3 contains 15 residues. The germline CDR1 and CDR2 sequences are SGHNT and YYREEE (reference sequence). CDR3 DNA sequence: TGTGCCAGCAGCTTGCGGGACAGGGTGTCCGATACGCAGTATTTT. Translating it yields CASSLRDRVSDTQYF.

The genes are TRBV12-5 and TRBJ1-2, with D possibly matching TRBD1 (5 bases). Trimming took off 1 base at V and 1 base at J, with 13 bases between the two ends. The CDR3 runs 16 residues. From germline, CDR1 is LGHNT and CDR2 FRNRAP. CDR3 residues: CASGLGRALLNYGYTF. As DNA, the CDR3 is TGTGCTAGTGGTTTGGGCAGGGCTCTTCTTAACTATGGCTACACCTTC.

This clone has just a few counts. V is TRBV5-1 and J is TRBJ1-1; 7 bases are shared with TRBD1. Per the germline V gene, CDR1 is SGHRS and CDR2 is YFSETQ. Germline trimming cut 1 base from V and 4 bases from J; bases unmatched to any gene: 4. The CDR3 loop spans 14 amino acids. CDR3 nucleotides: TGCGCCAGCAGCTTGACAGGGGACAGCACTGAAGCTTTCTTT. Its protein product is CASSLTGDSTEAFF.

There are a few counts of this clone. The CDR3: CASSFRSPGRGYGYTF. The CDR3 DNA is TGTGCCAGCAGTTTTCGAAGCCCCGGGAGGGGCTATGGCTACACCTTC. The chain links TRBV28 to TRBJ1-2, with D possibly being TRBD1 (5 bases). V shed 3 bases and J shed 4 bases, with 18 bases lying between them. This CDR3 region has 16 residues. Germline assignment: CDR1 MDHEN and CDR2 SYDVKM.

The rearrangement uses TRBV29-1 and TRBJ2-7, with D perhaps matching TRBD2 (6 bases). The CDR3 covers 13 residues. CDR1 is SQVTM and CDR2 is ANQGSEA in the germline V gene. The V end lost 6 bases, the J end lost 0 bases, and 12 bases lay between the germline ends. The CDR3 sequence is CSVLSGSSYEQYF. The DNA for the CDR3 is TGCAGCGTCCTTAGCGGAAGCTCCTACGAGCAGTACTTC.

The CDR3 DNA sequence: TGTGCCAGCAGCCAATCGACCGGGGAGCTGTTTTTT. It specifies CASSQSTGELFF. The chain uses TRBV3-1 (or the pseudogene TRBV3-2) and TRBJ2-2; D remains unclear. Germline V gives CDR1 LGHDT, CDR2 YNNKEL (reference sequence). V gave up 2 bases and J gave up 5 bases, with 3 bases separating them. The length of the CDR3 is 12 residues.

This chain uses TRBV19 with TRBJ1-5; the D gene is possibly TRBD1 (6 bases). V lost 11 bases and J lost 6, with 14 bases in between. The CDR3 contains 12 residues. Germline CDR1 and CDR2: LNHDA and SQIVND (reference sequence). The CDR3 nucleotides read TGTGCCGGACGGACAGTTGGTCAGCCCCAGCATTTT. Amino acids: CAGRTVGQPQHF.